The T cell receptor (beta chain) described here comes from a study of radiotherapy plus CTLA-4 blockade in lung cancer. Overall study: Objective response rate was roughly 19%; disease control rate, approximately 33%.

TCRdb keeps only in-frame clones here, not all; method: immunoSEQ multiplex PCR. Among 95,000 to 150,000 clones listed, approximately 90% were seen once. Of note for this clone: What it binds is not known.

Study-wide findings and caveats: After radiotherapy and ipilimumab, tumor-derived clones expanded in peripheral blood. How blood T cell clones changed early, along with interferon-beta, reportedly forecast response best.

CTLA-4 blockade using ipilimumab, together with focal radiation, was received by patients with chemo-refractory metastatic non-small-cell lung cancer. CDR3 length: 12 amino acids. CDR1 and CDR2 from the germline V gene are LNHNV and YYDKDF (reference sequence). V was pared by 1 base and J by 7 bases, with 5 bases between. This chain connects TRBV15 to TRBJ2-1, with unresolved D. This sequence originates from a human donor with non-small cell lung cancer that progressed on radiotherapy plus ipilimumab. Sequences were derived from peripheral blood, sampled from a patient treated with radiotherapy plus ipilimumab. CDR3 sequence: CATSRVGNEQFF. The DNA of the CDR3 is TGTGCCACCAGCAGAGTGGGGAATGAGCAGTTCTTC.